This T cell receptor beta chain came from a study of regulatory T cells in long-lasting Graves disease. Sequencing libraries for TCR beta were prepared with iRepertoire HTBI primers and Arm-PCR of CDR3 regions. The authors' processing: Segment identification across samples yielded roughly 62 TRBV and approximately 15 TRBJ segments. TCRdb re-derived calls from the multiplex PCR reads in MiXCR, one entry per CDR3 protein. What appears here as the V and J calls and clone size reflects TCRdb's work, not the paper's. The sample records 550,000 to 650,000 distinct CDR3 sequences, around 15% being singletons. Time point in this sample: newly diagnosed GD, antithyroid drugs for less than 3 months. PBMC-extracted RNA yielded the TCR library. The patients were enrolled through endocrinology in Xi'an, China. V was pared by 1 base and J by 2 bases, with 11 bases between. The CDR3 length is 16 residues. Looked up from germline, CDR1 is SGHAT and CDR2 is FQNNGV.

The same data also contributed to another study, on T cells in Graves' hyperthyroidism and ophthalmopathy. That investigation notes: Most clonotypes expanded in thyroid above 0.001 were likewise present in blood.

This chain joins TRBV11-2 and TRBJ1-4; D is unclear. The TCR comes from a man in his late teens or twenties with Graves disease. Here the sequenced sample was peripheral blood mononuclear cells (PBMCs), taken at new diagnosis, from a patient treated with antithyroid drugs. CDR3 region: CASSLVFLSTNEKLFF. CDR3 sequence (DNA): TGTGCCAGCAGCTTAGTATTCCTTTCGACTAATGAAAAACTGTTTTTT.